What follows is one TCR beta chain and its context. These data originate in a study of shared T cell receptors in the human thymus. The CDR3 contains 17 residues. J gave up 2 bases and V 3 bases, and 8 bases lay outside the gene matches. Per germline, CDR1 SGDLS and CDR2 YYNGEE. Clones were sequenced by immunoSEQ multiplex PCR, and TCRdb holds only the in-frame ones, with some missing. The sample lists 700,000 or so clones, approximately 83% occurring once. Another study also made use of these data, one on human thymus T cells. That source notes: The donors were infants in Finland with congenital heart defects, otherwise immunologically healthy. Thymic material originated from resections removed in the course of corrective heart surgery. Biased V and J segment usage appeared in thymus and peripheral blood. Unrelated individuals had highly overlapping thymic repertoires, as reported in related research.

The chain links TRBV9 to TRBJ1-6, with 7 bases fitting TRBD1. Sequenced: thymocytes. The receptor comes from a girl less than two years old with a congenital heart defect. The CDR3 loop is CASSGHRDRAYNSPLHF. The DNA of the CDR3 is TGTGCCAGCAGCGGACACCGGGACAGAGCCTATAATTCACCCCTCCACTTT.